The 28 T cell receptor beta chains below all came from one sample that was sequenced in a study of memory CD4+ T cells and cytomegalovirus serostatus (dated by TCRdb to about 2019). Receptors were amplified or captured by the immunoSEQ multiplex PCR assay. Drawn from immuneACCESS, this table holds only the in-frame rearrangements with V and J called that TCRdb kept. Clones are partly lost; checked studies trace under half to an unresolved V gene and leave the rest unexplained. This sample is represented by 25,000 to 35,000 clones; more than 70% of them were singletons. Clones ranked in the top ten supply approximately 0.68% of the sample. Single viable CD3+CD4+CD8-CD45RO+ cells were sorted as memory CD4+ T cells on a FACSAria II. The sequenced sample consisted of memory CD4+ T cells from blood. These receptors all come from an adult in good health and CMV-seronegative.

The rearrangement uses TRBV19 and TRBJ1-6; D call uncertain. The V end lost 7 bases, the J end lost 8 bases, and 15 bases lay between the germline ends. The CDR3 length is 14 residues. CDR1 LNHDA and CDR2 SQIVND come from the germline V gene (reference sequence). This CDR3 reads CASMRRGSHSPLHF. DNA for the CDR3: TGTGCCAGTATGAGGCGGGGATCCCATTCACCCCTCCACTTT.

The sample holds one count of this clone. The gene calls are TRBV19 and TRBJ1-6; no firm D call. V lost 5 bases and J 0 bases, leaving 11 bases between the germline ends. The germline gives CDR1 LNHDA, CDR2 SQIVND (reference sequence). This CDR3 spans 16 amino acids. CDR3 residues: CASSARRSSYNSPLHF. The CDR3 coding sequence is TGTGCCAGTAGTGCTCGGAGGAGCTCCTATAATTCACCCCTCCACTTT. The variable domain in full, with the rest retrieved from reference TRBV19 and TRBJ1-6, is DGGITQSPKYLFRKEGQNVTLSCEQNLNHDAMYWYRQDPGQGLRLIYYSQIVNDFQKGDIAEGYSVSREKKESFPLTVTSAQKNPTAFYLCASSARRSSYNSPLHFGNGTRLTVT.

This clone was detected once. The J gene is TRBJ2-3, the V gene TRBV9; 11 bases are shared with TRBD2. The germline CDR1 and CDR2 sequences are SGDLS and YYNGEE. CDR3 length: 14 amino acids. V lost 3 bases, J lost 5 bases, and 2 bases stayed unmatched. This chain's CDR3 is CASSASGGQDTQYF. The CDR3 bases are TGTGCCAGCAGCGCTAGCGGGGGGCAAGATACGCAGTATTTT.

This sequence joins TRBV10-3 and TRBJ2-7; the match to TRBD2 covers 9 bases. From germline, CDR1 is ENHRY and CDR2 SYGVKD. Trimming removed 2 bases from V and 2 bases from J; junction bases left unmatched: 7. The CDR3 sequence is 16 residues long. The CDR3 region has the DNA TGTGCCATCAGTGAGCCGGGACTAGCCAGCGCCTACGAGCAGTACTTC. Its translation: CAISEPGLASAYEQYF.

The chain carries TRBV4-2 and TRBJ1-2, with 10 bases aligning to TRBD1. V gave up 4 bases and J gave up 8 bases; unmatched junction bases: 4. The CDR3 totals 13 residues. CDR1 LGHNA and CDR2 YNFKEQ come from the germline V gene. The CDR3 DNA follows: TGTGCCAGCAGCCCGGACAGGGGGTTGGGCTACACCTTC. Translating gives CASSPDRGLGYTF.

The chain employs TRBV10-3 and TRBJ1-1, with D unclear. CDR1 is ENHRY and CDR2 is SYGVKD in the germline V gene. V was trimmed by 6 bases and J by 0 bases, leaving 8 bases between them. The CDR3 is 13 amino acids. The CDR3 coding sequence is TGTGCCATCAGCCCAGGACTGAACACTGAAGCTTTCTTT. It yields the protein CAISPGLNTEAFF.

The rearrangement links TRBV11-3 to TRBJ1-1; TRBD1 might be the D (5 bases). V was clipped by 5 bases and J by 3 bases, with 13 bases between them. The CDR3 is 14 amino acids. Germline CDR1 reads SGHNT; CDR2 reads YENEEA. As DNA, the CDR3 is TGTGCCAGCAGCCGGAACGGGGGTGACACTGAAGCTTTCTTT. This codes for CASSRNGGDTEAFF.

This clone was detected a few times. The chain links TRBV29-1 to TRBJ1-1; D call uncertain. V lost 7 bases and J lost 8, with 14 bases in between. CDR3 size: 11 residues. CDR1 is SQVTM, CDR2 ANQGSEA, per germline. Here the CDR3 reads CSAGTGDEAFF. In DNA form, the CDR3 reads TGCAGCGCTGGAACGGGAGACGAAGCTTTCTTT.

This chain joins TRBV19 and TRBJ1-2; no definite D call. The V gene's germline CDR1 is LNHDA and CDR2 SQIVND (reference sequence). V dropped 6 bases and J dropped 2 bases, with 13 bases sitting between them. The CDR3 consists of 14 residues. The CDR3 loop is CASSRGVQNYGYTF. Here the CDR3 DNA reads TGTGCCAGTAGCAGAGGCGTACAGAACTATGGCTACACCTTC.

The chain combines TRBV20-1 with TRBJ2-5; 7 bases fit TRBD2. The CDR3 is made up of 9 amino acids. Trimming at V came to 6 bases and at J to 14 bases, leaving 6 bases not matched to a gene. CDR1 is DFQATT and CDR2 is SNEGSKA in the germline V gene (reference sequence). The CDR3 DNA reads as TGCAGTGCCGGGGGGACTCCATACTTC. Protein sequence: CSAGGTPYF.

The chain is built from TRBV5-1 and TRBJ1-2; 10 bases are shared with TRBD1. V shed 0 bases, J shed 7 bases, and the junction held 3 bases outside the gene matches. The V gene's germline CDR1 is SGHRS and CDR2 YFSETQ. The CDR3 loop spans 14 amino acids. As DNA, the CDR3 is TGCGCCAGCAGCTTGGAGGGGACAGGGGCTGGCTACACCTTC. Its protein product is CASSLEGTGAGYTF.

Remarks on this clone: This specimen includes other DNA sequences encoding the same CDR3. The rearrangement uses TRBV11-3 and TRBJ2-3; 12 positions match TRBD2. This CDR3 comprises 16 residues. Germline CDR1 is SGHNT and CDR2 is YENEEA. J was trimmed by 3 bases and V by 5 bases; bases with no gene match: 6. CDR3 protein: CASSLGTSGRTDTQYF. Written as DNA, the CDR3 is TGTGCCAGCAGCCTAGGGACTAGCGGGCGGACAGATACGCAGTATTTT.

The genes are TRBV19 and TRBJ1-1; D is unresolved. Deletions cut 7 bases from V and 1 base from J, with 16 bases between. This CDR3 spans 15 amino acids. Germline CDR1 LNHDA, CDR2 SQIVND (reference sequence). In nucleotides, the CDR3 is TGTGCCAGTATACCCCCGCGTCGGGAGAACACTGAAGCTTTCTTT. This codes for CASIPPRRENTEAFF.

This clone came up once. This rearrangement joins TRBV4-1 to TRBJ2-1, with TRBD2 matching 7 bases. J lost 5 bases, V lost 3 bases, and 4 bases had no gene match. The CDR3 has 14 residues. Looked up from germline, CDR1 is MGHRA and CDR2 is YSYEKL. This chain's CDR3 is CASSQLGTNNEQFF. The CDR3 DNA reads TGCGCCAGCAGCCAGCTCGGGACTAACAATGAGCAGTTCTTC.

On this clone: The junction differs from germline at one of its ends, possibly a read error. The J gene is TRBJ2-2, the V gene TRBV19; unclear D gene. CDR3 size: 13 residues. Germline CDR1 is LNHDA and CDR2 is SQIVND (reference sequence). The CDR3 here is CASSIVTTGELFF. CDR3 coding DNA: TGTGCCAGCAGTATAGTTACCACCGGGGAGCTGTTTTTT.

The chain uses TRBV2 and TRBJ1-1; D is unresolved. Trimming shortened V by 7 bases and J by 4 bases, and 10 bases separated the two germline ends. Germline V lookup: CDR1 SNHLY, CDR2 FYNNEI. The CDR3 sequence is 12 residues long. The CDR3 is CASTPEFTEAFF. In DNA, the CDR3 is TGTGCCAGCACCCCTGAGTTCACTGAAGCTTTCTTT.

The genes are TRBV6-6 and TRBJ1-2; 7 nucleotides agree with TRBD1. CDR3 length: 13 residues. Per the germline V gene, CDR1 is MNHNY and CDR2 is SVGAGI (reference sequence). V gave up 6 bases and J gave up 8 bases; unmatched junction bases: 9. CDR3 protein: CASSGGSGGGYTF. The CDR3 nucleotides read TGTGCCAGCAGCGGCGGGTCAGGGGGGGGCTACACCTTC.

This chain joins TRBV27 and TRBJ1-1; maybe TRBD1 (5 bases). This CDR3 contains 13 residues. From germline, CDR1 is MNHEY and CDR2 SMNVEV (reference sequence). V was clipped by 8 bases and J by 9 bases, with 19 bases between them. The CDR3 loop is CASLPGRVGKAFF. For the CDR3, the DNA is TGTGCCAGCCTACCCGGCAGGGTCGGAAAAGCTTTCTTT.

The genes are TRBV27 and TRBJ2-2, with TRBD2 matching over 11 bases. CDR3 length equals 16 residues. The V segment lost 5 bases and the J segment 7 bases; nucleotides outside the gene matches: 9. The germline V gene encodes CDR1 MNHEY and CDR2 SMNVEV (reference sequence). In DNA form, the CDR3 reads TGTGCCAGCAGTCGGGTAGCGGGGGGGCAGGGCGGGGAGCTGTTTTTT. It yields the protein CASSRVAGGQGGELFF.

This rearrangement joins TRBV11-2 to TRBJ2-7; 7 bases are a match to TRBD2. The CDR3 loop spans 15 amino acids. Germline V gene data show CDR1 as SGHAT and CDR2 as FQNNGV. V shed 5 bases and J 0 bases; nucleotides not matched to a gene: 7. This CDR3 is CASSTASGHSYEQYF. In DNA, the CDR3 is TGTGCCAGCAGCACCGCTAGCGGACACTCCTACGAGCAGTACTTC.

V and J are TRBV5-6 and TRBJ1-3; D ambiguous. Germline CDR1 is SGHDT and CDR2 is YYEEEE. Trimming removed 4 bases from V and 0 bases from J, with 8 bases in between. CDR3 size: 14 residues. In DNA, the CDR3 is TGTGCCAGCAGCCACCGGAACTCTGGAAACACCATATATTTT. It translates to CASSHRNSGNTIYF.

This clone was found a few times. The chain carries TRBV10-1 and TRBJ1-5; no firm D call. V lost 11 bases to trimming and J lost 5 bases, with 4 bases between them. Germline-derived CDR1 and CDR2 are WNHNN and SYGVQD (reference sequence). The CDR3 consists of 9 residues. The CDR3 region is CAGDQPQHF. The CDR3, as DNA: TGCGCCGGAGATCAGCCCCAGCATTTT.

This chain uses TRBV5-4 with TRBJ1-5, with 9 bases aligning to TRBD1. Trimming took 5 bases from V and 7 from J; bases not matched to a gene: 7. The CDR3 loop spans 14 amino acids. Germline lookup yields CDR1 SGHNT and CDR2 YYREEE (reference sequence). The CDR3 is CASSPGQGWQPQHF. Written as DNA, the CDR3 is TGTGCCAGCAGTCCGGGACAGGGCTGGCAGCCCCAGCATTTT.

The chain carries TRBV6-5 and TRBJ1-2; the D gene is possibly TRBD1 (5 bases). From germline, CDR1 is MNHEY and CDR2 SVGAGI. The CDR3 totals 13 residues. The V gene lost 6 bases and the J gene lost 6 bases, with 14 bases spanning the gap. The DNA of the CDR3 is TGTGCCAGCAGCAAGTTGGGGGGGAATGGCTACACCTTC. It is translated as CASSKLGGNGYTF.

The V and J genes are TRBV7-2 and TRBJ1-2, with 8 bases fitting TRBD1. The CDR3 covers 15 residues. CDR1 and CDR2 (germline): SGHTA, FQGNSA. The ends lost 0 bases at V and 7 bases at J; junction bases unmatched: 7. This chain's CDR3 is CASSLANRGAGGYTF. CDR3 nucleotides: TGTGCCAGCAGCTTAGCTAACAGGGGGGCGGGTGGCTACACCTTC.

CDR3 amino acids: CASSSPGKETQYF. CDR3 nucleotide sequence: TGCGCCAGCAGCTCGCCAGGGAAAGAGACCCAGTACTTC. The chain recombines TRBV5-1 with TRBJ2-5; weak D call: TRBD1 (5 bases). In germline, CDR1 is SGHRS, CDR2 YFSETQ. Trimming shortened V by 3 bases and J by 3 bases, and 9 bases separated the two germline ends. This CDR3 contains 13 residues.

The chain uses TRBV28 and TRBJ1-5, with D possibly being TRBD1 (5 bases). The CDR3 runs 15 residues. V gave up 6 bases and J gave up 7 bases, with 19 bases separating them. Per the germline V gene, CDR1 is MDHEN and CDR2 is SYDVKM. CDR3 sequence reads: CASSRFGDGRQPQHF. CDR3 sequence (DNA): TGTGCCAGCAGCCGTTTCGGGGACGGCCGGCAGCCCCAGCATTTT.

The chain uses TRBV5-6 and TRBJ2-3; 9 nucleotides agree with TRBD2. There are 14 residues in the CDR3. The germline V gene has CDR1 SGHDT and CDR2 YYEEEE. The J segment lost 6 bases and the V segment lost 4 bases, leaving 6 bases of the junction unmatched. The CDR3 DNA sequence: TGTGCCAGCAGCCCGGCGGGGGGGCAGGATACGCAGTATTTT. Its protein is CASSPAGGQDTQYF. The entire variable domain, with the rest obtained from reference TRBV5-6 and TRBJ2-3, is as follows: DAGVTQSPTHLIKTRGQQVTLRCSPKSGHDTVSWYQQALGQGPQFIFQYYEEEERQRGNFPDRFSGHQFPNYSSELNVNALLLGDSALYLCASSPAGGQDTQYFGPGTRLTVL.